This T cell receptor beta chain was identified in a study of cytomegalovirus exposure and HLA in healthy donors (dated by TCRdb to 2016 to 2017). About the investigation overall: In an earlier analysis of approximately 500 of the donors, 276 Gb of sequence data and approximately 120 million unique TCR beta sequences from 150 million to 200 million T cells were reported. Typing coverage varied by locus: about 620-630 donors for A, B, C, DRB1 and DQB1; roughly 500 for DQA1; about 590 for DPA1; approximately 450 for DPB1. All discovery cohort repertoires had been generated using a single sequencing platform. Rather than drawing on any new phenotypic data, the later analysis identified candidate immune exposures from TCR beta sequences and the way those sequences occurred across donors. Among some 410 genotyped donors of the cohort, an average of around 240,000 unique TCR beta nucleotide sequences was sequenced per donor, of which about 19% were non-productive. A separate validation cohort of about 110 different subjects was used in addition to the approximately 610-subject first cohort. A later analysis re-analyzed previously published TCR beta repertoires from 660 or so donors and added high-resolution HLA genotyping to study TCR occurrence patterns. Roughly 5 DR-DQ haplotypes were treated as single units for association and clustering because of strong linkage in the cohort. Roughly 300 gigabases of sequencing data and approximately 85 million unique TCR sequences were included in an early release covering 550 to 650 HLA-typed donors. High-throughput TCR immunosequencing, statistical association of individual TCRs with disease status, and machine learning were combined to predict cytomegalovirus infection status. The genetic ancestry cluster associated with self-reported Caucasian donors included 65% to 90% of the approximately 410 genotyped donors. Class I and class II HLA loci were covered by the typing at four-digit resolution. In an earlier analysis of 550 to 700 of the donors, high-throughput TCR beta sequencing was used to judge whether each TCR beta V gene segment behaved as functional or pseudogenic. Using immunosequencing, the study profiled T cell repertoires from about 610 subjects and related those repertoires to cytomegalovirus serostatus. Donor age, sex, ethnicity and CMV serostatus were collected together with the repertoire data. The study aimed to test whether signatures of past pathogen exposure could be identified by cataloging public T cell receptors. In a later genetic analysis, genome-wide SNP genotypes for about 65% of the roughly 670 donors were used, and that subset was treated as a discovery cohort.

The cohort consisted of 666 healthy bone marrow donors. All cohort members were sampled while nominally healthy, although unrecorded immune exposures were likely present. The donor tested CMV seronegative and was one of the 352 seronegative cohort members. A peripheral blood sample was provided by each donor, and peripheral blood mononuclear cells were used for TCR beta sequencing. Genomic DNA was extracted from the blood cell samples with the Qiagen DNeasy Blood Extraction Kit. Its CDR3 holds 16 amino acids, cysteine through phenylalanine. Just the 48-base CDR3 DNA is kept, in frame starting at base 1. Trimming accounts for 0 bases at V and 1 base at J, while the number of junction bases matched to no gene is 5. According to the germline V gene, CDR1 reads SGHDN and CDR2 reads FVKESK. Overall study results and their limits: Presence/absence analyses assumed roughly uniform sequencing depth across donors, an assumption that may not hold. Most TCR sequences were observed very rarely across donors, whereas some public TCRs were present in many individuals. A later analysis found that TCR association rates varied across HLA loci, with DRB1 alleles showing the most associated TCRs and HLA-C alleles the fewest. For the cohort, immune exposure information was limited to CMV serostatus. According to a later genetic analysis, donors in an Asian-associated ancestry cluster had fewer N-insertions in productive TCRs than the roughly 670-donor mean. An association between a missense DCLRE1C variant and V-gene and J-gene trimming of TCR beta chains was found in a later genetic analysis and replicated in an independent cohort. Correlated functional status among segregating V segments might be attributable to linkage disequilibrium, but an unknown experimental factor could not be ruled out. The classifier was reported to diagnose cytomegalovirus status with high specificity and sensitivity in both the original cohort and the validation cohort. The earlier analysis of 450 to 700 of the donors excluded some 16 rarely observed V segments, including chromosome 9 orphons, because counts were too low. Assigning TCR associations to individual alleles was difficult when HLA alleles, especially DR and DQ, strongly co-occurred. A total of fewer than 200 TCR beta chains were listed by the study as associated with cytomegalovirus. Because the 87-base-pair reads could not distinguish some IMGT-functional V segments, including TRBV6-2 and TRBV6-3, those segments were excluded. A cluster of highly shared sequence variants was judged likely to represent a technical artifact of the sequencing pipeline. A later analysis associated 16,951 TCR beta sequences with specific HLA alleles at a false discovery rate of 0.05. Several of the top co-occurrence clusters appeared to be linked to parvovirus B19, influenza, CMV and Epstein-Barr virus, according to a later analysis. According to the authors, the approach could potentially be generalized to other disease states and immunological phenotypes. In vitro tests confirmed that a few of the cytomegalovirus-associated TCR beta chains recognize cytomegalovirus antigens. HLA typing was unavailable for some donors at each locus, so association tests used only the typed subset. Most CMV-associated TCR beta chains appeared to be HLA-restricted in a later analysis, and the HLA associations seemed to be driven largely by CMV exposure. A further reported finding was that TCR beta sequences accurately predicted the HLA-A and HLA-B alleles for most subjects in the first cohort. In a later analysis, HLA-associated TCR beta chains showed more clonal expansion and lower generation probabilities than non-associated chains that were equally common. An earlier analysis of several hundred of the donors showed that most TCR beta V segments appeared in productive rearrangements either about 87% or about 30% of the time, which broadly matched IMGT annotations. The cohort was sequenced for TCR beta chains only, and without alpha or paired-chain data the features that could be detected were limited.

Regarding this clone: Its recognized antigen is unknown. Base qualities are not at hand, and no much larger clone is one base apart.

Library preparation used the immunoSEQ multiplex PCR assay. A mixture of 60 forward primers for TCR Vbeta segments and 13 reverse primers for TCR Jbeta segments was used in the multiplex PCR. The CDR3 region of rearranged TCR beta genes was amplified from genomic DNA with a multiplex PCR assay. On the Illumina HiSeq System, the amplified TCR beta libraries were sequenced as 87-base-pair reads. Regarding the original processing steps: In a later analysis, approximately 74 million unique TCR beta chains were counted across the 690 or so repertoires, and approximately 11 million of these chains were shared by at least two donors. Raw reads were error-corrected and collapsed into unique sequences by a nearest-neighbor algorithm in which closely related sequences were merged to remove PCR and sequencing errors. V, D and J gene segments were assigned by aligning CDR3 sequences to IMGT reference sequences. For a sequence to be retained, a match of at least six nucleotides was required to both a V gene segment and a J gene segment. A rearrangement was called productive if the CDR3 had no stop codons and remained in frame with V and J, and every other rearrangement was called non-productive. Following IMGT convention, CDR3 was defined as the stretch from the second conserved V-encoded cysteine up to the conserved J-encoded phenylalanine. The earlier analysis of a few hundred of the donors excluded any sequence lacking an unambiguous match to a single V gene segment. In an earlier analysis of almost 600 of the donors, a V segment was called functional when productive rearrangements were above 56.7%, and segregating when the standard deviation between donors exceeded 5%. A statistical classification framework was built for diagnosing cytomegalovirus status from the catalog of TCR beta chain sequences. In a later analysis, V and J genes were assigned by comparing TCR nucleotide sequences against IMGT/GENE-DB human TR gene sequences. Using the TCRdist pipeline, a later analysis assigned CDR3 sequences along with most-parsimonious VDJ recombination scenarios. A later analysis defined each TCR beta chain by its CDR3 amino acid sequence plus V-gene family, and excluded reads lacking a unique V-gene family. As a way to deal with suspected cross-contamination and a sequencing artifact, a later analysis dropped over 550 nucleotide sequences that were highly shared and had low generation probability. In a later analysis, a clonal expansion index was calculated for each public chain from normalized within-repertoire ranks of inferred template counts. In a later analysis, generation probabilities were computed with a VDJ recombination model fitted to out-of-frame rearrangements, and the resulting probabilities were checked against IGoR. A later analysis scored TCR-TCR, TCR-HLA and TCR-CMV co-occurrence with hypergeometric tests, applying a repertoire-size bias correction to TCR pairs. A later analysis estimated false discovery rates by permuting HLA or CMV assignments 20 times. A later analysis grouped co-occurring TCRs with DBSCAN, adding TCRdist sequence similarity when clustering within HLA-allele-positive subsets. Repertoires with fewer than 30,000 or more than 120,000 public chains were left out of co-occurrence clustering, as were a handful of repertoires with anomalous nucleotide sharing. TCRdb mirrors the immuneACCESS table, restricted to in-frame sequences. Some clones are absent from its copies; in checked studies, under half trace to an unresolved V gene, and the reason for the others is unknown. V, J and clone size reflect that table, while D and trimming were determined from the DNA. The sample contains 210,000 or so clones, 82% of them found a single time. 0.58% of the sample lies in the top ten.

The sample taken for sequencing was PBMCs. This TCR was sampled from a woman aged 40 to 50 in good health and CMV-seronegative. This sequence uses TRBV14 and TRBJ1-1; 7 middle bases align to TRBD1. CDR3 loop: CASSQDPGTANTEAFF. The DNA is TGTGCCAGCAGCCAAGATCCCGGGACAGCGAACACTGAAGCTTTCTTT.